The clone carrying this T cell receptor (beta chain) was detected ten times or more. Time point denoted: newly diagnosed GD, antithyroid drugs for less than 3 months. Scientists built the TCR library using RNA that was extracted from PBMCs. The source of the sample is a study of regulatory T cells in long-lasting Graves disease. Study overall: New Graves' disease cases had less than 3 months of antithyroid drugs.

Germline CDR1 reads SEHNR; CDR2 reads FQNEAQ (reference sequence). V dropped 5 bases and J dropped 6 bases, with 9 bases sitting between them. This CDR3 contains 12 residues. TCR beta libraries were built with iRepertoire HTBI primers and Arm-PCR of CDR3 regions. Using its own MiXCR run on the multiplex PCR reads, TCRdb lists one record per CDR3 protein. The profile shows around 460,000 distinct CDR3 sequences, approximately 15% of them singletons. These data were also filed under a second study, of T cells in Graves' hyperthyroidism and ophthalmopathy.

The sequence was obtained from a woman in her 50s with Graves disease. This rearrangement joins TRBV7-9 to TRBJ2-3; D is unresolved. The material was peripheral blood mononuclear cells (PBMCs), obtained at new diagnosis, from a patient treated with antithyroid drugs. For the CDR3, the DNA is TGTGCCAGCAGCCTCTCTTGGGATACGCAGTATTTT. Amino acids: CASSLSWDTQYF.